These 18 T cell receptor beta chains share one sample of origin, sequenced in a study of T-cell reconstitution after alpha-beta-depleted transplantation in children. Unique molecular identifiers were used to barcode this TCRbeta library. TCRdb fed the PCR reads into MiXCR, producing one record per CDR3 protein. This table holds about 610,000 distinct CDR3 sequences, roughly a tenth found once. Sequencing was performed on PBMCs from the stem cell graft donor, taken from the stem cell graft. The receptors originated from a human donor who donated a stem cell graft to a child with acute myeloid leukemia.

This clonotype was seen a few times. The V and J genes are TRBV25-1 and TRBJ2-5; no reliable D call. Germline V CDR1 and CDR2: MGHDK, SYGVNS. V was cut by 6 bases and J by 6 bases, with 8 bases left in between. There are 11 residues in the CDR3. CDR3 nucleotides: TGTGCCAGCAGAGGTCTTAAGACCCAGTACTTC. Translating gives CASRGLKTQYF.

The table lists this clonotype with many counts. The rearrangement links TRBV29-1 to TRBJ1-1; no reliable D call. The CDR3 spans 11 residues. CDR1 is SQVTM and CDR2 is ANQGSEA in the germline V gene. V lost 7 bases and J lost 8, with 14 bases in between. The CDR3: CSAVWSEEAFF. The CDR3 DNA sequence: TGCAGCGCTGTATGGAGCGAGGAAGCTTTCTTT.

This clonotype has more than one count but fewer than ten. The chain couples TRBV7-2 to TRBJ2-3, with TRBD2 identical over 15 bases. Germline V gene data show CDR1 as SGHTA and CDR2 as FQGNSA. This CDR3 is built from 17 residues. The V gene end was trimmed by 7 bases and the J gene end by 6 bases; junction bases not matched to a gene: 11. The CDR3 reads CASNTWGLAGGEDTQYF. In DNA, the CDR3 is TGTGCCAGCAACACCTGGGGACTAGCGGGAGGTGAGGATACGCAGTATTTT. The full variable domain, completed using reference TRBV7-2 and TRBJ2-3, is GAGVSQSPSNKVTEKGKDVELRCDPISGHTALYWYRQSLGQGLEFLIYFQGNSAPDKSGLPSDRFSAERTGGSVSTLTIQRTQQEDSAVYLCASNTWGLAGGEDTQYFGPGTRLTVL.

The chain combines TRBV6-5 with TRBJ2-1; 13 bases align to TRBD2. The CDR3 totals 17 residues. Germline V lookup: CDR1 MNHEY, CDR2 SVGAGI. J lost 7 bases, V lost 5 bases, and 11 bases had no gene match. The CDR3 region has the DNA TGTGCCAGCAGTCCCCGACTAGCGGGAGGCCTAGGGAATGAGCAGTTCTTC. It codes for CASSPRLAGGLGNEQFF.

The chain carries TRBV7-2 and TRBJ2-7, with D possibly TRBD2 on 6 matching bases. V was trimmed by 0 bases and J by 7 bases, leaving 19 bases between them. CDR3 length equals 16 residues. Germline loops: CDR1 SGHTA, CDR2 FQGNSA. The CDR3: CASSLAVEGQLGEQYF. Written as DNA, the CDR3 is TGTGCCAGCAGCTTAGCCGTGGAGGGGCAGTTGGGAGAGCAGTACTTC.

There are many counts of this clonotype. The chain links TRBV6-2 or TRBV6-3 to TRBJ2-1; D might be TRBD2 (6 bases). This CDR3 has 16 amino acids. The germline V gene has CDR1 MNHEY and CDR2 SVGEGT. V was shortened by 4 bases and J by 0 bases, with 13 bases between the two germline ends. Here the CDR3 DNA reads TGTGCCAGCAGTTCACGGGGGATAAGCTCCTACAATGAGCAGTTCTTC. Its protein product is CASSSRGISSYNEQFF.

The rearrangement links TRBV18 to TRBJ2-7; no clear D. Looked up from germline, CDR1 is KGHSH and CDR2 is LQKENI. Trimming stripped 4 bases from V and 6 bases from J, with 10 bases between. The CDR3 is 12 amino acids. The CDR3 protein is CASSLIPFEQYF. The CDR3 DNA reads TGTGCCAGCTCACTCATCCCTTTCGAGCAGTACTTC.

This clonotype was recorded at least ten times. The CDR3 DNA reads TGCAGCGTTGAATTATATGGTGGAGTCACCTCATTCGGGACCCAGTACTTC. It encodes CSVELYGGVTSFGTQYF. The rearrangement uses TRBV29-1 and TRBJ2-5; D is undetermined. CDR3 length equals 17 residues. Trimming removed 2 bases from V and 7 bases from J, with 26 bases in between. Per the germline V gene, CDR1 is SQVTM and CDR2 is ANQGSEA.

This clonotype was detected ten times or more. CDR3 bases: TGTGCCAGCAGTATCCCCAGGGCCGGGGAGACCCAGTACTTC. Its protein product is CASSIPRAGETQYF. J is TRBJ2-5 and V is TRBV25-1, with D tentatively TRBD1 (5 bases). CDR1 and CDR2 (germline): MGHDK, SYGVNS. The CDR3 totals 14 residues. V shed 5 bases and J shed 5 bases, with 15 bases lying between them.

This clonotype was counted ten times or more. This chain links TRBV5-5 with TRBJ2-1; perhaps TRBD1 as D (6 bases). The CDR3 sequence is 16 residues long. Trimming pared 0 bases from V and 4 bases from J, leaving 14 bases between. The germline gives CDR1 SGHKS, CDR2 YYEKEE (reference sequence). Here the CDR3 reads CASSLDLGGLYNEQFF. DNA for the CDR3: TGTGCCAGCAGCTTGGACCTAGGGGGATTATACAATGAGCAGTTCTTC.

With regard to this clonotype: Given a much more abundant clone one base away, this may be a read error. This CDR3 is missing its conserved last phenylalanine or tryptophan, likely due to a read error. This rearrangement joins TRBV28 to TRBJ2-2, with TRBD2 as a possible D gene (5 bases). Germline V gene sequence: CDR1 MDHEN, CDR2 SYDVKM. The CDR3 is 14 residues long. V lost 6 bases to trimming and J lost 5 bases, with 13 bases between them. The CDR3 loop reads CASRSPTGTGELFL. CDR3 DNA sequence: TGTGCCAGCAGGAGCCCGACGGGGACCGGGGAGCTGTTTCTT.

This clonotype was picked up many times. The rearrangement joins TRBV9 to TRBJ2-7; TRBD2 is a possible D gene (5 bases). Germline V gene lookup returns CDR1 SGDLS and CDR2 YYNGEE. The CDR3 consists of 12 residues. V was cut by 3 bases and J by 6 bases, with 10 bases left in between. The CDR3 spells CASSALAGEQYF. The CDR3 DNA follows: TGTGCCAGCAGCGCGCTAGCAGGCGAGCAGTACTTC.

A few counts support this clonotype. The rearrangement joins TRBV11-2 to TRBJ2-5; tentative D call: TRBD2 (5 bases). Trimming removed 5 bases from V and 2 bases from J, with 18 bases in between. This CDR3 is 16 amino acids long. The germline V gene encodes CDR1 SGHAT and CDR2 FQNNGV. The CDR3 region has the DNA TGTGCCAGCAGCCCCCCGGGAAGGGTGTGGCAAGAGACCCAGTACTTC. Its translation: CASSPPGRVWQETQYF.

This clonotype was observed a few times. This chain uses TRBV20-1 with TRBJ2-1; D gene uncertain. This CDR3 region has 15 residues. Germline V lookup: CDR1 DFQATT, CDR2 SNEGSKA (reference sequence). V dropped 0 bases and J dropped 0 bases, with 9 bases sitting between them. CDR3 sequence (DNA): TGCAGTGCTAGAGAGTTACGGAGCTCCTACAATGAGCAGTTCTTC. Translation: CSARELRSSYNEQFF.

This clonotype occurred many times. The chain uses TRBV7-8 and TRBJ2-5, with D unresolved. The ends were cut back, 4 bases at V and 1 base at J, with 16 bases in the middle. Looked up from germline, CDR1 is SGHVS and CDR2 is FQNEAQ. The CDR3 has 16 amino acids. CDR3 sequence: CASSYTGGLPQETQYF. CDR3 DNA: TGTGCCAGCAGCTACACCGGTGGGCTTCCCCAAGAGACCCAGTACTTC. The full variable domain, with the rest looked up from reference TRBV7-8 and TRBJ2-5, is GAGVSQSPRYKVAKRGQDVALRCDPISGHVSLFWYQQALGQGPEFLTYFQNEAQLDKSGLPSDRFFAERPEGSVSTLKIQRTQQEDSAVYLCASSYTGGLPQETQYFGPGTRLLVL.

This chain joins TRBV5-1 and TRBJ1-5; D is uncertain. The CDR3 runs to 16 residues. Trimming took 0 bases from V and 1 from J, leaving 11 bases between them. Germline V CDR1 and CDR2: SGHRS, YFSETQ. CDR3: CASSLAVPRSNQPQHF. CDR3 coding DNA: TGCGCCAGCAGCTTGGCCGTTCCCAGGAGCAATCAGCCCCAGCATTTT.

This chain uses TRBV30 with TRBJ2-7; D gene unclear. V dropped 3 bases and J dropped 6 bases, with 12 bases sitting between them. The CDR3 totals 12 residues. Germline V gene sequence: CDR1 GTSNPN, CDR2 SVGIG (reference sequence). The CDR3, as DNA: TGTGCCTGGAGGCAGGTATCAGGCGAGCAGTACTTC. Its translation: CAWRQVSGEQYF.

The table lists this clonotype with a few counts. The V and J genes are TRBV6-5 and TRBJ2-3; TRBD2 aligns across 12 bases. V lost 6 bases to trimming and J lost 4 bases; unmatched junction nucleotides: 8. The germline gives CDR1 MNHEY, CDR2 SVGAGI. This CDR3 has 16 residues. This CDR3 reads CASSRPSGRAADTQYF. Here the CDR3 DNA reads TGTGCCAGCAGCCGTCCTAGCGGGAGGGCCGCAGATACGCAGTATTTT.